Given below is one T cell receptor (beta chain) in context. This sample was included in a study of blood T cell repertoires in COVID-19. The repertoire was sequenced with immunoSEQ multiplex PCR; TCRdb's copy has only in-frame clones and lacks some. The sample lists 150,000 to 200,000 clones, approximately 88% occurring once. Per germline, CDR1 LNHDA and CDR2 SQIVND (reference sequence). This CDR3 contains 15 residues. V lost 7 bases to trimming and J lost 5 bases; unmatched junction nucleotides: 13. What was sequenced was PBMCs or T cells enriched from blood (not recorded which). This TCR was sampled from a woman aged 45-60 years who had recovered from COVID-19. The chain employs TRBV19 and TRBJ2-7, with TRBD2 matching 8 bases. In nucleotides, the CDR3 is TGTGCCAGTACCCCCTCGGGGACTAGATCCGACGAGCAGTACTTC. Translating gives CASTPSGTRSDEQYF.